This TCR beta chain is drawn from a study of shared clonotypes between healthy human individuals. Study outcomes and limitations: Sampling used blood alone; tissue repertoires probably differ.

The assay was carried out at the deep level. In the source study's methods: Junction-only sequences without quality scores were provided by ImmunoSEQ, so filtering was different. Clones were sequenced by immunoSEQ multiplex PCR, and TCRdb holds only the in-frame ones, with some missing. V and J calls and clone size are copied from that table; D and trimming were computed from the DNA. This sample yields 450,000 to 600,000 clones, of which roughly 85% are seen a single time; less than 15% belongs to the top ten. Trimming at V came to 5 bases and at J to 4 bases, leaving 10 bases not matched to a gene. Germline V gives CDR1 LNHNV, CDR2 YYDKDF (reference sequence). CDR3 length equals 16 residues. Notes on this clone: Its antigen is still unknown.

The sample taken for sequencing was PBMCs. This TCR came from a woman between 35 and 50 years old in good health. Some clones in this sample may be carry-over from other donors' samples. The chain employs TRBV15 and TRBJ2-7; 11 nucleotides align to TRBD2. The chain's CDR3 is CATSRGSGRAQYEQYF. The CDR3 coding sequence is TGTGCCACCAGCCGAGGTAGCGGGAGGGCCCAATACGAGCAGTACTTC.